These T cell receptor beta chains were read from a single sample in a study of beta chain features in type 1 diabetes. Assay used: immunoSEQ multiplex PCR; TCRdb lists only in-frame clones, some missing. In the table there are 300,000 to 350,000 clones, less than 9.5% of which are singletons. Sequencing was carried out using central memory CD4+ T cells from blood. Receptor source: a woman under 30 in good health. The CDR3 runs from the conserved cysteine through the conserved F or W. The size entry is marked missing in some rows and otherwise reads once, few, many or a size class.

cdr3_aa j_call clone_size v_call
CASSPTAWGEKLFF TRBJ1-4 NA TRBV7-8
CASSIQPGLDYEQYF TRBJ2-7 NA TRBV9
CASSKGGLGQAYNEQFF TRBJ2-1 NA TRBV21-1
CASRPGLSYEQYF TRBJ2-7 few TRBV7-8
CASSAGSGTGGEQYF TRBJ2-7 NA TRBV9
CASSQDRLSGNTIYF TRBJ1-3 few TRBV4-3
CASSHGLSTDTQYF TRBJ2-3 few TRBV27
CASGVGGSYNEQFF TRBJ2-1 few TRBV2
CASRGTSQTGELFF TRBJ2-2 few TRBV7-9
CASNGQGMNTEAFF TRBJ1-1 NA TRBV28
CASTAGYNEQFF TRBJ2-1 few TRBV25-1
CASRIGQGYEQYF NA few TRBV28
CASSYISYNEQFF TRBJ2-1 few TRBV25-1
CASSPTRIGETQYF TRBJ2-5 NA TRBV6-5